This entry is about one TCR beta chain. The data belong to a study of T cell changes during pregnancy in multiple sclerosis. The CDR3 extends over 15 amino acids. The V and J ends lost 2 bases and 0 bases respectively, with 8 bases between them. From germline, CDR1 is KGHSH and CDR2 LQKENI. The repertoire was sequenced with immunoSEQ multiplex PCR; TCRdb's copy has only in-frame clones and lacks some. The sample has around 45,000 clones; about nine tenths are singletons. The rearrangement uses TRBV18 and TRBJ1-3; D gene ambiguous. The material was CD4+ T cells from peripheral blood mononuclear cells, obtained in the third trimester of pregnancy. The TCR sequence derives from a female donor with multiple sclerosis, enrolled in a pregnancy study. The CDR3 coding sequence is TGTGCCAGCTCACCAGCCGGGAGCTCTGGAAACACCATATATTTT. Residues: CASSPAGSSGNTIYF.